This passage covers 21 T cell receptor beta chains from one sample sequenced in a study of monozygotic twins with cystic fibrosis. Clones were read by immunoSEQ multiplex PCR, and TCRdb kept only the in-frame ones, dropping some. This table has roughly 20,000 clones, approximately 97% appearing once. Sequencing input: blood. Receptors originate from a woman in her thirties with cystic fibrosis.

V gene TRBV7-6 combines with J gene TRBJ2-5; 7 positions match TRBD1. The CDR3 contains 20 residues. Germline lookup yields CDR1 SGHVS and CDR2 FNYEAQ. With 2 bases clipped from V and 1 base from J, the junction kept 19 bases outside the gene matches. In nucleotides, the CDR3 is TGTGCCAGCAGCTTACTAATACCACAGGGGCGCCGACGGATCCAAGAGACCCAGTACTTC. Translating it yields CASSLLIPQGRRRIQETQYF.

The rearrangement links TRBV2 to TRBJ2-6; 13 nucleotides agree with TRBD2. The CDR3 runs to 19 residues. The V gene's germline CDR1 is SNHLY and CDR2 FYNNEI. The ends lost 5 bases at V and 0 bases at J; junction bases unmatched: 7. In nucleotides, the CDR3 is TGTGCCAGCAGTCGAATGAGACTAGCGGGGGGCTCTGGGGCCAACGTCCTGACTTTC. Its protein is CASSRMRLAGGSGANVLTF.

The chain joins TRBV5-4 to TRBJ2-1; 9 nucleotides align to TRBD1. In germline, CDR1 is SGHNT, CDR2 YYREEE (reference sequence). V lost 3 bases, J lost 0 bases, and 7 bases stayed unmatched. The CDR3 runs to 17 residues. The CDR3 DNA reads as TGTGCCAGCAGCTGGGGACAGGGAGCCGTCTCCTACAATGAGCAGTTCTTC. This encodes CASSWGQGAVSYNEQFF.

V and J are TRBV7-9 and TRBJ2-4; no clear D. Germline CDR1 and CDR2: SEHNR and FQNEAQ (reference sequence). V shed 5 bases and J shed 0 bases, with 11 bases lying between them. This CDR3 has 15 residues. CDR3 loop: CASSTGRTAKNIQYF. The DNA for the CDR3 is TGTGCCAGCAGCACTGGGCGGACAGCCAAAAACATTCAGTACTTC.

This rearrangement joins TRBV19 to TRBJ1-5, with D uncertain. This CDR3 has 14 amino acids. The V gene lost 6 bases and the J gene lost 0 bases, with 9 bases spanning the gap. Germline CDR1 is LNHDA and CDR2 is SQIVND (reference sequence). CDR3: CASSPTFSNQPQHF. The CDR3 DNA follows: TGTGCCAGTAGCCCGACGTTTAGCAATCAGCCCCAGCATTTT.

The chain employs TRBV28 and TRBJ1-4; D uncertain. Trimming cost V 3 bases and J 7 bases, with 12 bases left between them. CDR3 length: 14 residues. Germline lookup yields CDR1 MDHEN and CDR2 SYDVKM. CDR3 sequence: CASSLTGRGEKLFF. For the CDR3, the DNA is TGTGCCAGCAGTTTGACCGGACGGGGTGAAAAACTGTTTTTT.

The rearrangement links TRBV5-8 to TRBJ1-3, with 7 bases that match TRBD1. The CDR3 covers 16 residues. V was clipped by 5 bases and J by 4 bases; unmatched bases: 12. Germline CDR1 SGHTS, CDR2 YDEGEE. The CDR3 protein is CASRPQGEVEGNTIYF. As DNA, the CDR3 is TGTGCCAGCAGACCTCAGGGGGAGGTAGAAGGAAACACCATATATTTT.

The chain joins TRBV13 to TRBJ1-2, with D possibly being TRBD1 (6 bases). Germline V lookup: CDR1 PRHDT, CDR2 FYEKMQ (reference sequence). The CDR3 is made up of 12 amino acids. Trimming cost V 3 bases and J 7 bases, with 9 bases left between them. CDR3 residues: CASSFGGGGYTF. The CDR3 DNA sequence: TGTGCCAGCAGCTTTGGGGGCGGTGGCTACACCTTC.

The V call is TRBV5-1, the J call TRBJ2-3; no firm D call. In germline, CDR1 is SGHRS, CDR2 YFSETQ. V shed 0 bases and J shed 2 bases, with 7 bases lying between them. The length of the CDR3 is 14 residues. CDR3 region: CASSLEAVTDTQYF. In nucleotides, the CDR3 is TGCGCCAGCAGCTTGGAAGCAGTCACAGATACGCAGTATTTT.

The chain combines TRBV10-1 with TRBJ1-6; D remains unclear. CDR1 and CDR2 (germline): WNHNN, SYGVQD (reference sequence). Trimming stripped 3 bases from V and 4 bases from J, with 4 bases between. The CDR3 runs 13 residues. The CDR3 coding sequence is TGCGCCAGCAGTGAACAGTATAATTCACCCCTCCACTTT. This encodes CASSEQYNSPLHF.

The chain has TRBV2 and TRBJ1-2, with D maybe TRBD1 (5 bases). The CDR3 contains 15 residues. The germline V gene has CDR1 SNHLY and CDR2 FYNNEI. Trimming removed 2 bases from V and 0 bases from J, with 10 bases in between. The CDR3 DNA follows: TGTGCCAGCAGTGAACAGACAGCGGCTAACTATGGCTACACCTTC. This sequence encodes CASSEQTAANYGYTF.

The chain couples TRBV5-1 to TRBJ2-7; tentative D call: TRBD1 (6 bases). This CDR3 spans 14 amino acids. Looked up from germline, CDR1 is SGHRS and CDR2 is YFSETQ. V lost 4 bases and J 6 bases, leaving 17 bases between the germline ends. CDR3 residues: CASSVTQGVGEQYF. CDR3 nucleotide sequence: TGCGCCAGCAGCGTAACACAGGGCGTCGGCGAGCAGTACTTC.

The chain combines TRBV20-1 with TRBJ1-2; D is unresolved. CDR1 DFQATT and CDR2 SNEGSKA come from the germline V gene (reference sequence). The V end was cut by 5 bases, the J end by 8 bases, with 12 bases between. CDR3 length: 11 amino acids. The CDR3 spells CSADPPGGYTF. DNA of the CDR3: TGCAGTGCTGACCCCCCCGGGGGCTACACCTTC.

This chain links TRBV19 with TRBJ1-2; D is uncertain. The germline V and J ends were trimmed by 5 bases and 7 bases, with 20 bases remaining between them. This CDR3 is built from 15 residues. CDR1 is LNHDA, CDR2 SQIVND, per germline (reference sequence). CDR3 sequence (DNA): TGTGCCAGTAGTGTGGGAAGAAGGTTCAGCAGTGGCTACACCTTC. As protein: CASSVGRRFSSGYTF.

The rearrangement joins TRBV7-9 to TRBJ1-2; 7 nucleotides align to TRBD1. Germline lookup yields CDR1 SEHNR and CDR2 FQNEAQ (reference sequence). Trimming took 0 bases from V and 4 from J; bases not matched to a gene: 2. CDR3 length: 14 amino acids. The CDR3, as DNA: TGTGCCAGCAGCTTAGCGGGACAGTCCTATGGCTACACCTTC. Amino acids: CASSLAGQSYGYTF. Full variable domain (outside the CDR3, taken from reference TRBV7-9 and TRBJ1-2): DTGVSQNPRHKITKRGQNVTFRCDPISEHNRLYWYRQTLGQGPEFLTYFQNEAQLEKSRLLSDRFSAERPKGSFSTLEIQRTEQGDSAMYLCASSLAGQSYGYTFGSGTRLTVV.

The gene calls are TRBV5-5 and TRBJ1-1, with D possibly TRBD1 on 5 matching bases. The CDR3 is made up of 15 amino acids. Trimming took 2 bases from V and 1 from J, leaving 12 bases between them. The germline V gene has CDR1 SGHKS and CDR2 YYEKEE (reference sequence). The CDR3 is CASSFERGTNTEAFF. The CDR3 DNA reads TGTGCCAGCAGCTTCGAAAGGGGCACGAACACTGAAGCTTTCTTT.

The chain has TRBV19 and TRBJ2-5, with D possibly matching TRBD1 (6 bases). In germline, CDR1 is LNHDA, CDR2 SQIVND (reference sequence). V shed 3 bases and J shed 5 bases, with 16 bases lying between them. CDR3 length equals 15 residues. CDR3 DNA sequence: TGTGCCAGTAGTATTCCCTTTAGGACAGAGGAGACCCAGTACTTC. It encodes CASSIPFRTEETQYF.

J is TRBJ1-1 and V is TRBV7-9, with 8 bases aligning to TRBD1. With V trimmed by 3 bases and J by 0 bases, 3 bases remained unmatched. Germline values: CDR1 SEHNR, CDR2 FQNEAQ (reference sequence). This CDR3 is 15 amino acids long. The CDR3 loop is CASSFRDRMNTEAFF. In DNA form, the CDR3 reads TGTGCCAGCAGCTTCCGGGACAGGATGAACACTGAAGCTTTCTTT.

The CDR3: CASSRALGSPLHF. In DNA, the CDR3 is TGTGCCAGCTCACGGGCCCTGGGCTCACCCCTCCACTTT. This rearrangement joins TRBV18 to TRBJ1-6; D not resolved. V lost 4 bases and J lost 10, with 11 bases in between. Germline CDR1 is KGHSH and CDR2 is LQKENI. The CDR3 length is 13 residues.

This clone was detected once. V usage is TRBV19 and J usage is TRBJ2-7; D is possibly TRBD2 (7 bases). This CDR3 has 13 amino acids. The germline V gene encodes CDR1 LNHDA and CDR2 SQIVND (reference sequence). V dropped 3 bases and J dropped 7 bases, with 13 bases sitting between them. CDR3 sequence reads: CASSISRGGEQYF. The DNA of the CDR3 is TGTGCCAGTAGTATCTCAAGGGGGGGTGAGCAGTACTTC.

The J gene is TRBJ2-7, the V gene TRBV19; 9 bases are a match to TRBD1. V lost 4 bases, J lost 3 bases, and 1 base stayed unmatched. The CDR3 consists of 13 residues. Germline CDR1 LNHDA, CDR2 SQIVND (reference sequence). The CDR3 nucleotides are TGTGCCAGTAGTAGGGGACAGGGCTACGAGCAGTACTTC. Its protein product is CASSRGQGYEQYF.